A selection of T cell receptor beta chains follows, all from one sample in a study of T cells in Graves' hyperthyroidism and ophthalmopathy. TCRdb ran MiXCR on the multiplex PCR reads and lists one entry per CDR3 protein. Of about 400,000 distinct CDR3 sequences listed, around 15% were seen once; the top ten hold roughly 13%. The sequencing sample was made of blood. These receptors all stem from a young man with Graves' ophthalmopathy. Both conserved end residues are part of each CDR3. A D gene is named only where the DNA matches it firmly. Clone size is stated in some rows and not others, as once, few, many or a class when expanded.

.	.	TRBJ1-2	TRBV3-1	TGTGCCAGCAGCCCCGGGGGGGGGAACTATGGCTACACCTTC	CASSPGGGNYGYTF
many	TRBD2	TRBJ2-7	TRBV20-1	TGCAGTGCCTCAACGAGGGCTAGCGGGAGTTACGAGCAGTACTTC	CSASTRASGSYEQYF
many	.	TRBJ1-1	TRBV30	TGTGCCTGGAGGGGTGAGGGGCTCACTGAAGCTTTCTTT	CAWRGEGLTEAFF
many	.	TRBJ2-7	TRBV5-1	TGCGCCAGCAGCTTGGGGACAGTCTACGAGCAGTACTTC	CASSLGTVYEQYF
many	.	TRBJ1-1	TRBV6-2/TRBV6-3	TGTGCCAGCAGTTGGGGGACGGGCGGCACTGAAGCTTTCTTT	CASSWGTGGTEAFF
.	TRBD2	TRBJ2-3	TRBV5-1	TGCGCCAGCAGCTTGGGGCGGGAGGCAGATACGCAGTATTTT	CASSLGREADTQYF
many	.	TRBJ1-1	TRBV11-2	TGTGCCAGCAGCCGGGGGTATGAAGCTTTCTTT	CASSRGYEAFF
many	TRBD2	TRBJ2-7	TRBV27	TGTGCCAGCAGTCCACGGGACTATACTAACGAGCAGTACTTC	CASSPRDYTNEQYF
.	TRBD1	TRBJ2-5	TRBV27	TGTGCCAGCAGCCCAAGTGGGACAGGGGAGACCCAGTACTTC	CASSPSGTGETQYF
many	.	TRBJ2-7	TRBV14	TGTGCCAGCGGGGGCGCGAGGGGTTCATCCTACGAGCAGTACTTC	CASGGARGSSYEQYF
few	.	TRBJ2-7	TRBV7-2	TGTGCCAGCAGCTTATTCGGGTACGAGCAGTACTTC	CASSLFGYEQYF
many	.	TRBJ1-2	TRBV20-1	TGCAGTGCTAGAGATCATCGGGGGTACTATGGCTACACCTTC	CSARDHRGYYGYTF
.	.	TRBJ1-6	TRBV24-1	TGTGCCACCAGGCGAAAGACAACGGGGGGGGCTTCACCCCTCCACTTT	CATRRKTTGGASPLHF
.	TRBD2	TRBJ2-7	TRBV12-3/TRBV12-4	TGTGCCAGCAGTTCCCCGGGACTAGCGGCCTCCTACGAGCAGTACTTC	CASSSPGLAASYEQYF
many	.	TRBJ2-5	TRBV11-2	TGTGCCAGCAGCCCACAGATACTAGTAGTGGAGACCCAGTACTTC	CASSPQILVVETQYF
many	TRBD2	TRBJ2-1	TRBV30	TGTGCCTGGAGGGAGGAGATAGCGGGACACCTGTTCTTC	CAWREEIAGHLFF
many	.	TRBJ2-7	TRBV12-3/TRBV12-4	TGTGCCAGCAGTTTAGGCAGGAACCTATCCTACGAGCAGTACTTC	CASSLGRNLSYEQYF
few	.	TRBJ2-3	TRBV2	TGTGCCATACTTCAATTATCTACAGATACGCAGTATTTT	CAILQLSTDTQYF
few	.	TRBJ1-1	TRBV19	TGTGCCAGTAGTATACCCCAAGGGAACACTGAAGCTTTCTTT	CASSIPQGNTEAFF
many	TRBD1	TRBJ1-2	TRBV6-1	TGTGCCAGCAGTGAACAAGGGACAGATCCTTCGGGAGGCTACACCTTC	CASSEQGTDPSGGYTF
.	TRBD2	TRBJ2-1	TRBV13	TGTGCCAGCAGCCCGCGACTAGCGGGTCTTTTAGGGAATGAGCAGTTCTTC	CASSPRLAGLLGNEQFF
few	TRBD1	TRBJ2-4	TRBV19	TGTGCCAGTAGCTACGAGACAGGGTCCTTAGCCAAAAACATTCAGTACTTC	CASSYETGSLAKNIQYF
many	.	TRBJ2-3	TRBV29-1	TGCAGCGTTGAGCCATCGGAGCTTGGCACAGATACGCAGTATTTT	CSVEPSELGTDTQYF
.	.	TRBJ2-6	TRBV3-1	TGTGCCAGCAGCCTTGGGGCGGGTAGTGGGGCCAACGTCCTGACTTTC	CASSLGAGSGANVLTF
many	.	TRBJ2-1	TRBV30	TGTGCCTGGACGACGGGAGCGGAGGATGAGCAGTTCTTC	CAWTTGAEDEQFF
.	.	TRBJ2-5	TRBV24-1	TGTGCCACCAGTGATTTGTGGGATGAGGCAGAGACCCAGTACTTC	CATSDLWDEAETQYF
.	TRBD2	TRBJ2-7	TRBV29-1	TGCAGCGGCGGACTAGCGGGAGCTCGGGAGCAGTACTTC	CSGGLAGAREQYF
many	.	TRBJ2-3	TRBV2	TGTGCCAGCAGGGGACTGAGGGGTTCTACAGATACGCAGTATTTT	CASRGLRGSTDTQYF
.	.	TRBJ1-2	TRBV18	TGTGCCAGCTCAGGCGGCTCCTTAGCTAACTATGGCTACACCTTC	CASSGGSLANYGYTF
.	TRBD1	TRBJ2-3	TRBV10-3	TGTGCCATCAGTGGCGACAGAGGGGGCGGCAGGGATGATACGCAGTATTTT	CAISGDRGGGRDDTQYF
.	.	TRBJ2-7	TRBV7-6	TGTGCCAGCAGCTTAGGGACATCCTACTCGGGGGACGAGCAGTACTTC	CASSLGTSYSGDEQYF
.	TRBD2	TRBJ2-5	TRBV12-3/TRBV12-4	TGTGCCAGCAGTATGGGACTAGCGGGGGCCCTGTACCAAGAGACCCAGTACTTC	CASSMGLAGALYQETQYF
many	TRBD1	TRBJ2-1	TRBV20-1	TGCAGTCTACGCTACCGGGACAGTGATTCCAATGAGCAGTTCTTC	CSLRYRDSDSNEQFF
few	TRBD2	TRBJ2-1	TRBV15	TGTGCCACCAGCAACACCGGGACTAGCGAGACTGAGCAGTTCTTC	CATSNTGTSETEQFF
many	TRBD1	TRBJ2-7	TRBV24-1	TGTGCCACCAGTGACACACGACAGGGGAGGAACGAGCAGTACTTC	CATSDTRQGRNEQYF
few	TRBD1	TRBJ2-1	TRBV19	TGTGCCAGTAGTAGGGCAGGACAGGGGGCTTGGGATGAGCAGTTCTTC	CASSRAGQGAWDEQFF